The 16 T cell receptor beta chains below come from one sample, sequenced in a study of blood T cells in healthy people across ages (dated by TCRdb to 2015 to 2017). Libraries were made using 5' RACE. Reads for this sample came from an Illumina HiSeq 2500. The second PCR ran for about 6 to 11 cycles and used a J-beta primer mix along with a sample-barcoded 5' primer. The raw public data were reprocessed by TCRdb itself: fastp quality trimming at Q25, MiXCR clonotype calling, in-frame beta chains only. Duplicate CDR3 protein sequences are folded into a single record with the most common DNA and genes. This sample has around 1,000,000 distinct CDR3 sequences in its table, and under 30% of those were observed once. Approximately 0.71% of the sample lies in the top ten. This sample also belongs to another study, concerning T cells of mothers and their children.

Sequenced sample: blood. These receptor sequences come from a girl between 2 and 10 years old in good health.

V gene TRBV20-1 combines with J gene TRBJ2-7; D is undetermined. The CDR3 has 13 amino acids. Germline lookup yields CDR1 DFQATT and CDR2 SNEGSKA (reference sequence). The V end was cut by 5 bases, the J end by 0 bases, with 11 bases between. The DNA for the CDR3 is TGCAGTGCTGGCCCGTGGGCCTCCTACGAGCAGTACTTC. Protein product: CSAGPWASYEQYF.

This clonotype has a count of ten or more. The V gene is TRBV11-2, the J gene TRBJ2-7, with 7 bases aligning to TRBD1. The germline V gene encodes CDR1 SGHAT and CDR2 FQNNGV. V shed 5 bases and J 6 bases; nucleotides not matched to a gene: 10. CDR3 length: 14 amino acids. The CDR3 protein is CASSISRQGSEQYF. The CDR3, as DNA: TGTGCCAGCAGCATTTCGAGACAGGGAAGCGAGCAGTACTTC.

This clonotype was recorded a few times. The chain links TRBV4-1 to TRBJ2-6; D may be TRBD1 (5 bases). This CDR3 contains 19 residues. The germline V gene has CDR1 MGHRA and CDR2 YSYEKL. Trimming cost V 3 bases and J 0 bases, with 18 bases left between them. The CDR3 loop is CASSQAPGHPISGANVLTF. CDR3 nucleotides: TGCGCCAGCAGCCAGGCACCCGGACATCCGATCTCTGGGGCCAACGTCCTGACTTTC.

The V call is TRBV2, the J call TRBJ2-1; the match to TRBD2 covers 10 bases. CDR1 and CDR2 (germline): SNHLY, FYNNEI. CDR3 length: 14 residues. V was clipped by 6 bases and J by 9 bases; unmatched bases: 8. The CDR3 loop is CASRDSGGNSEQFF. The DNA for the CDR3 is TGTGCCAGCAGGGATAGCGGGGGGAATAGTGAGCAGTTCTTC.

A remark on this clonotype: One junction end does not reproduce the germline sequence, and a read error may be involved. V gene TRBV18 combines with J gene TRBJ2-3; D may be TRBD2 (5 bases). The CDR3 is 14 residues long. Looked up from germline, CDR1 is KGHSH and CDR2 is LQKENI. Written as DNA, the CDR3 is TGTGCCAGCTCACCGGGGAGCCGCACAGATACGCAGTGTTTT. Its translation is CASSPGSRTDTQCF.

Notes on this clonotype: Compared with germline, one end of the junction differs, possibly owing to a read error. The V and J genes are TRBV10-3 and TRBJ2-7; the match to TRBD2 covers 7 bases. Germline V lookup: CDR1 ENHRY, CDR2 SYGVKD. The CDR3 has 14 residues. CDR3 loop: CATLGTTSSFEQYF. CDR3 DNA sequence: TGTGCCACGCTGGGGACTACCTCCTCCTTCGAGCAGTACTTC.

The chain joins TRBV20-1 to TRBJ2-6; no definite D call. Germline lookup yields CDR1 DFQATT and CDR2 SNEGSKA (reference sequence). The length of the CDR3 is 15 residues. V lost 2 bases and J lost 2, with 10 bases in between. The CDR3, as DNA: TGCAGTGCTAGAAGTGACGGCCCTGGGGCCAACGTCCTGACTTTC. Translation: CSARSDGPGANVLTF.

This clonotype appeared a few times. This chain joins TRBV6-1 and TRBJ1-2; D is ambiguous. V lost 1 base and J 3 bases, leaving 6 bases between the germline ends. The CDR3 extends over 13 amino acids. Germline V CDR1 and CDR2: MNHNS, SASEGT. DNA for the CDR3: TGTGCCAGCAGTGAAGGGCAGCACTATGGCTACACCTTC. It yields the protein CASSEGQHYGYTF.

The V call is TRBV25-1, the J call TRBJ1-5; possibly TRBD1 for D (5 bases). In germline, CDR1 is MGHDK, CDR2 SYGVNS. The CDR3 spans 17 residues. Trimming removed 7 bases from V and 0 bases from J, with 19 bases in between. CDR3 sequence: CASIGTPPAHSNQPQHF. DNA of the CDR3: TGTGCCAGCATTGGGACCCCTCCTGCACATAGCAATCAGCCCCAGCATTTT. The variable domain in full, completed from reference TRBV25-1 and TRBJ1-5, reads EADIYQTPRYLVIGTGKKITLECSQTMGHDKMYWYQQDPGMELHLIHYSYGVNSTEKGDLSSESTVSRIRTEHFPLTLESARPSHTSQYLCASIGTPPAHSNQPQHFGDGTRLSIL.

This clonotype was recorded only once. The chain is built from TRBV4-2 and TRBJ2-4; D uncertain. From germline, CDR1 is LGHNA and CDR2 YNFKEQ. This CDR3 comprises 15 residues. Trimming removed 3 bases from V and 6 bases from J, with 15 bases in between. The CDR3 DNA sequence: TGTGCCAGCAGCCATCCCCGAGGACGGCCAAACATTCAGTACTTC. As protein: CASSHPRGRPNIQYF.

The chain is built from TRBV6-2 or TRBV6-3 and TRBJ2-6; the match to TRBD1 covers 8 bases. Trimming at V came to 6 bases and at J to 1 base, leaving 8 bases not matched to a gene. The CDR3 consists of 17 residues. Germline V gene data show CDR1 as MNHEY and CDR2 as SVGEGT. The CDR3 is CASSPGTGLSGANVLTF. CDR3 coding DNA: TGTGCCAGCAGCCCAGGGACAGGCCTTTCTGGGGCCAACGTCCTGACTTTC.

V is TRBV13 and J is TRBJ2-5; TRBD2 matches 9 bases. The CDR3 spans 13 residues. V was pared by 5 bases and J by 6 bases, with 4 bases of the junction left unmatched. Germline V gives CDR1 PRHDT, CDR2 FYEKMQ (reference sequence). The CDR3 sequence: CASSPSGRKTQYF. The CDR3 nucleotides read TGTGCCAGCAGCCCAAGCGGGAGGAAGACCCAGTACTTC.

The table lists this clonotype with a few counts. The chain links TRBV29-1 to TRBJ2-5; 9 positions agree with TRBD2. Germline loops: CDR1 SQVTM, CDR2 ANQGSEA. The V gene end was trimmed by 0 bases and the J gene end by 1 base; junction bases not matched to a gene: 3. The CDR3 spans 15 residues. The CDR3 spells CSVEDSGGPQETQYF. The CDR3 region has the DNA TGCAGCGTTGAAGATAGCGGGGGACCCCAAGAGACCCAGTACTTC.

The chain joins TRBV28 to TRBJ1-4; D perhaps matches TRBD1 (6 bases). The CDR3 length is 15 residues. Deletions cut 7 bases from V and 5 bases from J, with 17 bases between. Germline V CDR1 and CDR2: MDHEN, SYDVKM. The CDR3 DNA reads TGTGCCAGCACCCTAGGGGGGCAGGGAAATGAAAAACTGTTTTTT. Its protein product is CASTLGGQGNEKLFF.

The J gene is TRBJ2-5, the V gene TRBV19; no firm D call. Gene TRBJ2-7 matches the end of the DNA better, so the J call may be wrong. Germline CDR1 is LNHDA and CDR2 is SQIVND (reference sequence). The length of the CDR3 is 13 residues. As DNA, the CDR3 is TGTGCCAGTAACGTGACTCTATCGGGCGAGCAGTACTTC. Translation gives CASNVTLSGEQYF.

This clonotype has just a few counts. The chain carries TRBV20-1 and TRBJ1-2; 7 bases fit TRBD1. Germline CDR1 reads DFQATT; CDR2 reads SNEGSKA (reference sequence). V gave up 1 base and J gave up 8 bases; unmatched junction bases: 4. This CDR3 contains 12 residues. For the CDR3, the DNA is TGCAGTGCTAGAGCAGGGGGAGGCGGCTACACCTTC. As protein: CSARAGGGGYTF.